This is a list of T cell receptor beta chains from one sample in a study of memory CD4+ T cells and cytomegalovirus serostatus. Sequencing was performed with immunoSEQ multiplex PCR; in TCRdb, only in-frame clones are kept and a portion is missing. The table includes around 38,000 clones, around 80% detected once. The sample taken for sequencing was memory CD4+ T cells from blood. The receptors derive from an adult in good health and CMV-seronegative. CDR3s leave out the opening cysteine and the closing phenylalanine or tryptophan.

cdr3_aa j_call v_call
ASSPFGLAETDTQY TRBJ2-3 TRBV7-2
ASSGQASWETQY TRBJ2-5 TRBV18
ASSDQLANTGELF TRBJ2-2 TRBV6-1
ASSYQDGGNEKLF TRBJ1-4 TRBV6-6
ASNLRDRGYT TRBJ1-2 TRBV28
ASSFEVPYEQY TRBJ2-7 TRBV7-9
ASSFAQGVFSGNTIY TRBJ1-3 TRBV27
ASSVDRGQRETQY TRBJ2-5 TRBV9
AKLSKKMRY TRBJ2-7 TRBV27
RPDTDTQY TRBJ2-3 TRBV20-1
ASSLMGPGTEAF TRBJ1-1 TRBV7-2
ASSFRVNYGYT TRBJ1-2 TRBV7-2
ASSPPGGLTNNEQF TRBJ2-1 TRBV18
ASREPYRDTGELF TRBJ2-2 TRBV6-1
ASSQRYNNEKLF TRBJ1-4 TRBV4-2
ASSARRGSVDTIY TRBJ1-3 TRBV9
ASSFRRDHYEQY TRBJ2-7 TRBV28
ASSPRGAEAF TRBJ1-1 TRBV7-2
ASSSVAGSNTGELF TRBJ2-2 TRBV6-5
ASSPGTSGRAHRSY TRBJ2-3 TRBV4-3
ASSRFPGQGLTGELF TRBJ2-2 TRBV5-6
ASSTTGLYGEQF TRBJ2-1 TRBV6-1
ASSLLGLAGGANTGELF TRBJ2-2 TRBV5-1
ASSTTRITNYGYT TRBJ1-2 TRBV19
ASSVDRERYEQY TRBJ2-7 TRBV5-1
SVPGGSFAYNEQF TRBJ2-1 TRBV29-1
ASSTAGAHEQY TRBJ2-7 TRBV9
ASSLVASWFQETQY TRBJ2-5 TRBV27
ASSLDRGGTDTQY TRBJ2-3 TRBV5-4
ASSLGGRGQETQY TRBJ2-5 TRBV7-9
ASRLRGTNTGELF TRBJ2-2 TRBV7-2
ASSVELLTDTQY TRBJ2-3 TRBV9
ASSPRDRAPYGYT TRBJ1-2 TRBV7-2
ASSTGQANTEAF TRBJ1-1 TRBV2
ASSPGAFQPQH TRBJ1-5 TRBV6-5
ASSSLTDGLSYT TRBJ1-2 TRBV7-8
ASSRQGSDLF TRBJ1-4 TRBV2
ASNPRGKEPQH TRBJ1-5 TRBV5-8
SVGDRGGYGYT TRBJ1-2 TRBV29-1
ASKYLAGGPDTQY TRBJ2-3 TRBV27
ASSLTGRANTQY TRBJ2-3 TRBV11-2
ASSLWVGERQETQY TRBJ2-5 TRBV27
ASSRERANVNEQF TRBJ2-1 TRBV7-3
ASSLGTGGKQY TRBJ2-7 TRBV7-2
ASPLNPRTEAF TRBJ1-1 TRBV6-1
ASSLTGENEQF TRBJ2-1 TRBV11-3